These 30 T cell receptor beta chains originate from one sample sequenced in a study of sequential checkpoint blockade in melanoma. Some clones are missing from TCRdb's copy, which holds only in-frame ones; the method was immunoSEQ multiplex PCR. The repertoire holds 2,500 to 3,000 clones, under 25% seen once, with about 20% in the top ten. Sample treatment: randomized to nivolumab then ipilimumab (arm A) or the reverse (arm B). Sample: tumor tissue (inferred from file names), taken from a patient given nivolumab and ipilimumab in sequence. All receptors derive from a human donor with melanoma.

The V call is TRBV15, the J call TRBJ2-1; 9 nucleotides match TRBD2. The CDR3 contains 15 residues. Germline V CDR1 and CDR2: LNHNV, YYDKDF (reference sequence). V gave up 1 base and J gave up 7 bases; unmatched junction bases: 5. Written as DNA, the CDR3 is TGTGCCACCAGCAGAGTAGAGCGGGAGGTTAATGAGCAGTTCTTC. Protein: CATSRVEREVNEQFF.

In its sample, this clone was seen a few times. This chain joins TRBV5-1 and TRBJ2-6; tentative D call: TRBD1 (5 bases). Germline V gene lookup returns CDR1 SGHRS and CDR2 YFSETQ. This CDR3 region has 17 residues. V gave up 5 bases and J gave up 0 bases, with 15 bases separating them. The CDR3 spells CASRDLSGYSGANVLTF. In DNA form, the CDR3 reads TGCGCCAGCAGGGACCTGTCAGGGTACTCTGGGGCCAACGTCCTGACTTTC. Variable domain in full (rest from reference TRBV5-1 and TRBJ2-6): KAGVTQTPRYLIKTRGQQVTLSCSPISGHRSVSWYQQTPGQGLQFLFEYFSETQRNKGNFPGRFSGRQFSNSRSEMNVSTLELGDSALYLCASRDLSGYSGANVLTFGAGSRLTVL.

This clone was counted between two and nine times. The V call is TRBV9, the J call TRBJ2-7; 7 bases agree with TRBD1. The junction had 4 bases not matched to a gene; V was cut back by 5 bases and J by 5 bases. The CDR3 consists of 12 residues. The germline gives CDR1 SGDLS, CDR2 YYNGEE. DNA of the CDR3: TGTGCCAGCAGTCGACAGGGCAACGAGCAGTACGTC. Its protein is CASSRQGNEQYV.

This clone was detected a few times. V usage is TRBV19 and J usage is TRBJ1-1, with a weak D call TRBD1 (5 bases). Trimming shortened V by 3 bases and J by 3 bases, and 11 bases separated the two germline ends. CDR3 length: 14 residues. Germline values: CDR1 LNHDA, CDR2 SQIVND (reference sequence). The CDR3 here is CASSIGGTYTEAFF. CDR3 bases: TGTGCCAGTAGTATTGGTGGGACTTACACTGAAGCTTTCTTT.

The rearrangement joins TRBV14 to TRBJ2-1, with TRBD2 matching over 8 bases. Per the germline V gene, CDR1 is SGHDN and CDR2 is FVKESK. V lost 1 base, J lost 2 bases, and 4 bases stayed unmatched. The CDR3 length is 16 residues. CDR3 DNA sequence: TGTGCCAGCAGCCAAGGAGGTAGCGGGGCCTACAATGAGCAGTTCTTC. Translating gives CASSQGGSGAYNEQFF.

V and J are TRBV14 and TRBJ2-7, with 11 bases matching TRBD1. With 5 bases clipped from V and 3 bases from J, the junction kept 9 bases outside the gene matches. Per germline, CDR1 SGHDN and CDR2 FVKESK. The CDR3 is made up of 16 amino acids. The CDR3 nucleotides read TGTGCCAGCAGCAACTTCGGACAGGGGGCTTTCTACGAGCAGTACTTC. Translating it yields CASSNFGQGAFYEQYF.

This clone was seen only once. V gene TRBV5-1 combines with J gene TRBJ2-3; D not resolved. Germline V lookup: CDR1 SGHRS, CDR2 YFSETQ. CDR3 length: 14 amino acids. Deletions cut 1 base from V and 1 base from J, with 7 bases between. Here the CDR3 reads CASSLWKGTDTQYF. The DNA of the CDR3 is TGCGCCAGCAGCTTGTGGAAGGGCACAGATACGCAGTATTTT.

This clone was detected only a few times. The chain has TRBV4-1 and TRBJ1-5; no definite D call. The CDR3 loop spans 16 amino acids. The V end lost 1 base, the J end lost 7 bases, and 17 bases lay between the germline ends. The germline CDR1 and CDR2 sequences are MGHRA and YSYEKL. The CDR3 protein is CASSQVLGPVGQPQHF. In DNA form, the CDR3 reads TGCGCCAGCAGCCAAGTCTTAGGTCCTGTCGGGCAGCCCCAGCATTTT.

This clone was counted between two and nine times. The rearrangement uses TRBV19 and TRBJ2-1; 13 bases line up with TRBD2. This CDR3 is 14 amino acids long. Trimming cost V 8 bases and J 6 bases; bases outside gene matches: 4. Germline V lookup: CDR1 LNHDA, CDR2 SQIVND (reference sequence). The CDR3 sequence is CASGLAGAGNEQFF. The DNA for the CDR3 is TGTGCCAGTGGACTAGCGGGAGCGGGCAATGAGCAGTTCTTC.

The rearrangement links TRBV18 to TRBJ1-1; unclear D gene. V lost 6 bases and J lost 0, with 8 bases in between. Germline-derived CDR1 and CDR2 are KGHSH and LQKENI. CDR3 size: 13 residues. CDR3 bases: TGTGCCAGCTCGGCCGGATTGAACACTGAAGCTTTCTTT. This gives the protein CASSAGLNTEAFF.

This clone was observed a few times. This chain links TRBV10-3 with TRBJ1-3, with 10 bases lining up with TRBD1. The germline V gene encodes CDR1 ENHRY and CDR2 SYGVKD. V shed 0 bases and J 0 bases; nucleotides not matched to a gene: 11. The length of the CDR3 is 20 residues. Here the CDR3 DNA reads TGTGCCATCAGTGAGTCGATGGGACAGGGGAAGGTTTACTCTGGAAACACCATATATTTT. Its translation is CAISESMGQGKVYSGNTIYF.

In its sample, this clone was seen a few times. The rearrangement uses TRBV6-8 and TRBJ1-2; the D gene is possibly TRBD1 (6 bases). CDR3 size: 14 residues. V lost 1 base, J lost 4 bases, and 10 bases lay in between. Germline V gene data show CDR1 as MNHGY and CDR2 as SAAAGT. For the CDR3, the DNA is TGTGCCAGCAGTTACTTTCCGGACAGCTATGGCTACACCTTC. Translated, it gives CASSYFPDSYGYTF.

This clone was detected a few times. V gene TRBV1 combines with J gene TRBJ1-5. TRBV1 is classified as a pseudogene. The CDR3 is 14 amino acids. CDR3 protein: CASSQGRDRQPQHF. The DNA for the CDR3 is TGCGCCAGCAGCCAAGGGAGGGACCGTCAGCCCCAGCATTTT.

This clone has just one count. The chain combines TRBV19 with TRBJ1-1; D uncertain. There are 13 residues in the CDR3. The germline V gene encodes CDR1 LNHDA and CDR2 SQIVND (reference sequence). The V end lost 8 bases, the J end lost 1 base, and 11 bases lay between the germline ends. The CDR3 loop is CASGGRENTEAFF. In DNA, the CDR3 is TGTGCCAGTGGCGGACGAGAGAACACTGAAGCTTTCTTT. The whole variable domain, filled in from reference TRBV19 and TRBJ1-1, reads DGGITQSPKYLFRKEGQNVTLSCEQNLNHDAMYWYRQDPGQGLRLIYYSQIVNDFQKGDIAEGYSVSREKKESFPLTVTSAQKNPTAFYLCASGGRENTEAFFGQGTRLTVV.

By share, this clone counts as large. The rearrangement uses TRBV6-8 and TRBJ1-2; D perhaps matches TRBD1 (5 bases). V dropped 9 bases and J dropped 2 bases, with 13 bases sitting between them. This CDR3 is 13 amino acids long. Per germline, CDR1 MNHGY and CDR2 SAAAGT. In DNA form, the CDR3 reads TGTGCCAGTCTGCCGGGACGGAACTATGGCTACACCTTC. Amino acids: CASLPGRNYGYTF.

This rearrangement joins TRBV15 to TRBJ1-3; 8 bases agree with TRBD1. Unmatched junction bases numbered 5, after V lost 3 bases and J lost 4 bases. The CDR3 covers 15 residues. Germline CDR1 is LNHNV and CDR2 is YYDKDF (reference sequence). The CDR3 here is CATSRDRDPGNTIYF. As DNA, the CDR3 is TGTGCCACCAGCAGGGACAGGGATCCCGGAAACACCATATATTTT.

The chain has TRBV5-1 and TRBJ2-3, with D unresolved. V was cut by 1 base and J by 4 bases, with 16 bases left in between. CDR3 length equals 16 residues. Germline-derived CDR1 and CDR2 are SGHRS and YFSETQ. CDR3 bases: TGCGCCAGCAGCTTGTTTTTACGGCAGAGCGCAGATACGCAGTATTTT. Residues: CASSLFLRQSADTQYF.

The chain is built from TRBV18 and TRBJ1-2; 9 positions agree with TRBD1. CDR1 KGHSH and CDR2 LQKENI come from the germline V gene. J lost 8 bases, V lost 5 bases, and 9 bases had no gene match. CDR3 length: 14 residues. CDR3 region: CASSSGQGLEGYTF. DNA for the CDR3: TGTGCCAGCTCATCTGGACAGGGGCTGGAAGGCTACACCTTC. Filled out from reference TRBV18 and TRBJ1-2, the complete variable domain reads NAGVMQNPRHLVRRRGQEARLRCSPMKGHSHVYWYRQLPEEGLKFMVYLQKENIIDESGMPKERFSAEFPKEGPSILRIQQVVRGDSAAYFCASSSGQGLEGYTFGSGTRLTVV.

This clone was seen only a few times. The genes are TRBV19 and TRBJ2-2, with a weak D call TRBD2 (5 bases). CDR3 length: 14 amino acids. Trimming removed 9 bases at V and 0 bases at J, with 11 bases between. CDR1 is LNHDA and CDR2 is SQIVND in the germline V gene (reference sequence). The CDR3 loop reads CASLRGTNTGELFF. The CDR3 DNA reads TGTGCCAGCCTTCGGGGTACGAACACCGGGGAGCTGTTTTTT.

This chain uses TRBV5-1 with TRBJ2-5; the D is unclear. V lost 5 bases, J lost 1 base, and 12 bases lay in between. The CDR3 totals 14 residues. Germline-derived CDR1 and CDR2 are SGHRS and YFSETQ. The CDR3 loop reads CASRRDTSQETQYF. CDR3 DNA sequence: TGCGCCAGCAGAAGAGACACGTCCCAAGAGACCCAGTACTTC.

This clone was found many times. The V call is TRBV11-3, the J call TRBJ1-4, with 9 bases matching TRBD1. The trim removed 5 bases at V and 8 bases at J, leaving 9 bases unmatched. Germline V CDR1 and CDR2: SGHNT, YENEEA. The length of the CDR3 is 15 residues. CDR3 nucleotide sequence: TGTGCCAGCAGCGTCGGGACAGGGTTTGGCGAAAAACTGTTTTTT. Translating gives CASSVGTGFGEKLFF.

The chain couples TRBV5-1 to TRBJ1-3; 8 nucleotides align to TRBD1. This CDR3 region has 15 residues. V lost 3 bases to trimming and J lost 6 bases; unmatched junction nucleotides: 8. Per germline, CDR1 SGHRS and CDR2 YFSETQ. DNA for the CDR3: TGCGCCAGCAGCTCGTGGGACAGGATGGAAAACACCATATATTTT. It yields the protein CASSSWDRMENTIYF.

In this sample, this clone turned up a few times. The chain has TRBV9 and TRBJ1-5; D unresolved. V gave up 5 bases and J gave up 4 bases, with 10 bases separating them. CDR3 length: 13 residues. Germline V gene sequence: CDR1 SGDLS, CDR2 YYNGEE. The CDR3 is CASSERENQPQHF. As DNA, the CDR3 is TGTGCCAGCAGTGAACGGGAAAATCAGCCCCAGCATTTT.

The J gene is TRBJ1-5, the V gene TRBV19; D is undetermined. Germline assignment: CDR1 LNHDA and CDR2 SQIVND (reference sequence). Trimming shortened V by 8 bases and J by 6 bases, and 11 bases separated the two germline ends. The CDR3 runs to 12 residues. As DNA, the CDR3 is TGTGCCAGTCCCCCGGAACGTCAGCCCCAGCATTTT. Residues: CASPPERQPQHF.

This chain joins TRBV5-1 and TRBJ1-5; D may be TRBD1 (6 bases). Germline V lookup: CDR1 SGHRS, CDR2 YFSETQ. V was trimmed by 3 bases and J by 0 bases, leaving 7 bases between them. The CDR3 runs 14 residues. The CDR3 protein is CASSSGDSNQPQHF. DNA of the CDR3: TGCGCCAGCAGCTCAGGGGATAGCAATCAGCCCCAGCATTTT.

The chain joins TRBV28 to TRBJ1-2, with a weak D call TRBD1 (6 bases). V lost 4 bases and J lost 5, with 14 bases in between. From germline, CDR1 is MDHEN and CDR2 SYDVKM. This CDR3 comprises 14 residues. The CDR3 loop is CASSSDNGQYGYTF. The CDR3 bases are TGTGCCAGCAGTTCAGACAACGGACAGTATGGCTACACCTTC.

This clone is large. V is TRBV19 and J is TRBJ1-1; the D is unclear. V gave up 6 bases and J gave up 6 bases, with 20 bases separating them. This CDR3 is 15 amino acids long. Germline values: CDR1 LNHDA, CDR2 SQIVND (reference sequence). CDR3 nucleotides: TGTGCCAGTAGCATCTTAGGCCTTGGGAGTGCTGAAGCTTTCTTT. Translation: CASSILGLGSAEAFF.

V and J are TRBV6-8 and TRBJ1-1; tentative D call: TRBD1 (5 bases). Trimming removed 8 bases from V and 4 bases from J, with 11 bases in between. Per the germline V gene, CDR1 is MNHGY and CDR2 is SAAAGT. This CDR3 comprises 12 residues. This CDR3 is CASWNGGTEAFF. CDR3 DNA: TGTGCCAGCTGGAACGGGGGCACTGAAGCTTTCTTT.

The chain recombines TRBV11-3 with TRBJ2-4, with TRBD2 identical over 14 bases. CDR3 length equals 18 residues. Germline V gene data show CDR1 as SGHNT and CDR2 as YENEEA. V shed 6 bases and J 1 base; nucleotides not matched to a gene: 8. The CDR3 bases are TGTGCCAGCAGAGGGACTAGCGGGAGAACGGGTGCCAAAAACATTCAGTACTTC. Translation gives CASRGTSGRTGAKNIQYF.

Within the sample, this clone is medium-sized. The chain carries TRBV11-3 and TRBJ2-1; 10 bases are shared with TRBD2. Germline V gives CDR1 SGHNT, CDR2 YENEEA. Trimming at V came to 3 bases and at J to 9 bases, leaving 8 bases not matched to a gene. This CDR3 contains 15 residues. CDR3: CASSLVAGGGGEQFF. CDR3 nucleotides: TGTGCCAGCAGCTTGGTAGCGGGAGGAGGAGGTGAGCAGTTCTTC. Using reference TRBV11-3 and TRBJ2-1 for the parts outside the CDR3, the full variable domain is EAGVVQSPRYKIIEKKQPVAFWCNPISGHNTLYWYLQNLGQGPELLIRYENEEAVDDSQLPKDRFSAERLKGVDSTLKIQPAELGDSAVYLCASSLVAGGGGEQFFGPGTRLTVL.